This T cell receptor beta chain is from a study of blood T cells in healthy people across ages. The V gene's germline CDR1 is MNHEY and CDR2 SMNVEV (reference sequence). The CDR3 has 14 amino acids. Trimming cost V 8 bases and J 5 bases; bases outside gene matches: 7. A sample-barcoded 5' primer and a J-beta primer mix were used in a second PCR of roughly 7 to 12 cycles. Each CDR3 protein is one row after TCRdb ran MiXCR on the 5' RACE reads. This table holds approximately 400,000 distinct CDR3 sequences, 52% found once. This receptor was obtained from a man aged 55 to 69 in good health. This chain uses TRBV27 with TRBJ1-5; 9 bases line up with TRBD1. Source material: blood. CDR3 amino acids: CASCPRTGDQPQHF. CDR3 coding DNA: TGTGCCAGCTGCCCCCGGACAGGGGATCAGCCCCAGCATTTT.